The 18 T cell receptor beta chains below come from one sample, sequenced in a study of T-cell memory formation after mild COVID-19. TCRdb re-analysed the 5' RACE reads in MiXCR, keeping a single row per CDR3 protein. The data contain around 410,000 distinct CDR3 sequences, about 22% of them singletons. Sequenced material: PBMCs or a T cell subset sorted from them (not recorded which). Source of these receptors: an adult woman who had mild COVID-19 (a few samples of this study predate the infection). Cell type and time point are not known.

The V and J genes are TRBV7-3 and TRBJ2-3, with TRBD1 as a possible D gene (5 bases). V lost 4 bases and J 14 bases, leaving 13 bases between the germline ends. The CDR3 sequence is 11 residues long. CDR1 is SGHTA and CDR2 is FQGTGA in the germline V gene. CDR3 in DNA: TGTGCCAGCAGCTCAGGGCTTGAGGCGTATTTT. Encoded protein: CASSSGLEAYF.

The chain has TRBV29-1 and TRBJ2-3; 11 nucleotides agree with TRBD2. Germline V gene data show CDR1 as SQVTM and CDR2 as ANQGSEA. Trimming at V came to 6 bases and at J to 0 bases, leaving 11 bases not matched to a gene. CDR3 size: 17 residues. The CDR3 bases are TGCAGCGTGGCCGGGACTAGCGGTTCTCCTAGCACAGATACGCAGTATTTT. Amino acids: CSVAGTSGSPSTDTQYF.

The rearrangement links TRBV5-6 to TRBJ2-7, with a possible D match to TRBD2 (5 bases). From germline, CDR1 is SGHDT and CDR2 YYEEEE. The CDR3 extends over 12 amino acids. V lost 4 bases to trimming and J lost 4 bases, with 9 bases between them. CDR3 region: CASSERRYEQYF. The CDR3 nucleotides read TGTGCCAGCAGCGAGCGGCGGTACGAGCAGTACTTC.

This clonotype was recorded a few times. This rearrangement joins TRBV4-3 to TRBJ2-2; D is uncertain. The V gene lost 1 base and the J gene lost 6 bases, with 15 bases spanning the gap. Looked up from germline, CDR1 is LGHNA and CDR2 is YSLEER. The CDR3 is made up of 16 amino acids. The CDR3 nucleotides read TGCGCCAGCAGCCAAGCCATTGAGCCGTACGCCGGGGAGCTGTTTTTT. Translated, it gives CASSQAIEPYAGELFF.

V usage is TRBV20-1 and J usage is TRBJ2-7, with TRBD2 matching 9 bases. The J segment lost 3 bases and the V segment lost 5 bases, leaving 11 bases of the junction unmatched. The CDR3 covers 15 residues. CDR1 and CDR2 from the germline V gene are DFQATT and SNEGSKA (reference sequence). CDR3 sequence reads: CSAVPLAGYLYEQYF. In nucleotides, the CDR3 is TGCAGTGCTGTCCCACTAGCGGGTTATCTCTACGAGCAGTACTTC.

This clonotype was seen a few times. The chain employs TRBV12-3 or TRBV12-4 and TRBJ1-1; D remains unclear. V dropped 7 bases and J dropped 3 bases, with 12 bases sitting between them. The CDR3 has 13 amino acids. The CDR3 DNA sequence: TGTGCCAGCAACCCGAGCGGGGACACTGAAGCTTTCTTT. Protein sequence: CASNPSGDTEAFF.

This clonotype was recorded at least ten times. This chain links TRBV5-1 with TRBJ2-5; D perhaps matches TRBD2 (5 bases). Per the germline V gene, CDR1 is SGHRS and CDR2 is YFSETQ. The CDR3 sequence is 15 residues long. V was cut by 0 bases and J by 9 bases, with 18 bases left in between. This CDR3 is CASSLDGGPRMAQYF. CDR3 nucleotide sequence: TGCGCCAGCAGCTTGGATGGAGGACCCCGCATGGCCCAGTACTTC.

The chain links TRBV9 to TRBJ1-4; TRBD1 matches 8 bases. The CDR3 sequence is 14 residues long. Trimming at V came to 3 bases and at J to 4 bases, leaving 2 bases not matched to a gene. Germline CDR1 reads SGDLS; CDR2 reads YYNGEE. The CDR3 nucleotides are TGTGCCAGCAGCGGGACAGGGTTTAATGAAAAACTGTTTTTT. Translated: CASSGTGFNEKLFF.

This chain connects TRBV11-2 to TRBJ2-2, with a possible D match to TRBD2 (6 bases). Germline lookup yields CDR1 SGHAT and CDR2 FQNNGV. The V end was cut by 7 bases, the J end by 1 base, with 13 bases between. The CDR3 sequence is 15 residues long. CDR3 loop: CASTSGGWNTGELFF. The CDR3 DNA sequence: TGTGCCAGCACCTCCGGGGGTTGGAACACCGGGGAGCTGTTTTTT.

In its sample, this clonotype was seen a few times. J is TRBJ1-5 and V is TRBV24-1; D might be TRBD1 (6 bases). The V gene lost 5 bases and the J gene lost 4 bases, with 11 bases spanning the gap. This CDR3 has 14 amino acids. From germline, CDR1 is KGHDR and CDR2 SFDVKD. The CDR3 reads CATSGGTQNQPQHF. CDR3 bases: TGTGCCACCAGTGGAGGGACACAAAATCAGCCCCAGCATTTT.

This clonotype was seen a few times. V and J are TRBV19 and TRBJ2-1, with D hard to call. V was shortened by 5 bases and J by 5 bases, with 13 bases between the two germline ends. CDR3 length equals 14 residues. Germline CDR1 reads LNHDA; CDR2 reads SQIVND (reference sequence). DNA for the CDR3: TGTGCCAGTAGTGAGAATGCCAATAACAATGAGCAGTTCTTC. Its translation: CASSENANNNEQFF. The variable domain in full, with the rest retrieved from reference TRBV19 and TRBJ2-1, is DGGITQSPKYLFRKEGQNVTLSCEQNLNHDAMYWYRQDPGQGLRLIYYSQIVNDFQKGDIAEGYSVSREKKESFPLTVTSAQKNPTAFYLCASSENANNNEQFFGPGTRLTVL.

CDR3 sequence reads: CASSNRDSNPYEQYF. The CDR3 coding sequence is TGTGCCAGCAGTAACCGGGACTCCAACCCCTACGAGCAGTACTTC. The V and J genes are TRBV12-3 or TRBV12-4 and TRBJ2-7; D might be TRBD2 (6 bases). V lost 5 bases and J 2 bases, leaving 16 bases between the germline ends. The CDR3 loop spans 15 amino acids.

J is TRBJ2-1 and V is TRBV12-3 or TRBV12-4; TRBD2 matches at 7 bases. The CDR3 spans 19 residues. Germline trimming cut 3 bases from V and 0 bases from J; bases unmatched to any gene: 14. The CDR3 sequence is CASSFPTLADTSSYNEQFF. CDR3 sequence (DNA): TGTGCCAGCAGTTTCCCAACGCTAGCGGACACGAGCTCCTACAATGAGCAGTTCTTC.

This clonotype has more than one count but fewer than ten. V usage is TRBV5-1 and J usage is TRBJ2-1; D call uncertain. Trimming took 3 bases from V and 8 from J, leaving 15 bases between them. CDR1 and CDR2 (germline): SGHRS, YFSETQ. The CDR3 spans 14 residues. The CDR3 sequence: CASSSPESPHEQFF. DNA of the CDR3: TGCGCCAGCAGCTCCCCGGAGAGCCCCCATGAGCAGTTCTTC.

The rearrangement uses TRBV7-2 and TRBJ1-2; TRBD1 is a possible D gene (5 bases). V lost 11 bases to trimming and J lost 4 bases, with 29 bases between them. Germline CDR1 reads SGHTA; CDR2 reads FQGNSA. This CDR3 is 17 amino acids long. The CDR3 DNA sequence: TGTGCCGCGCGAAGGGAGGGCTTTTCGCCTGGGGGCTATGGCTACACCTTC. Its translation: CAARREGFSPGGYGYTF.

The V gene is TRBV7-8, the J gene TRBJ2-1; TRBD1 might be the D (6 bases). The germline V and J ends were trimmed by 3 bases and 2 bases, with 11 bases remaining between them. Germline-derived CDR1 and CDR2 are SGHVS and FQNEAQ. The CDR3 totals 15 residues. CDR3 coding DNA: TGTGCCAGCAGCTTGTCAGGGGTCCCCTACAATGAGCAGTTCTTC. This gives the protein CASSLSGVPYNEQFF.

The chain is built from TRBV5-1 and TRBJ2-2, with 9 bases aligning to TRBD1. CDR1 is SGHRS and CDR2 is YFSETQ in the germline V gene. The CDR3 has 14 residues. Trimming at V came to 4 bases and at J to 5 bases, leaving 3 bases not matched to a gene. CDR3 nucleotides: TGCGCCAGCAGCCAGGGACAGGGTACCGGGGAGCTGTTTTTT. Translating it yields CASSQGQGTGELFF. Together with reference TRBV5-1 and TRBJ2-2, the CDR3 gives the full variable domain: KAGVTQTPRYLIKTRGQQVTLSCSPISGHRSVSWYQQTPGQGLQFLFEYFSETQRNKGNFPGRFSGRQFSNSRSEMNVSTLELGDSALYLCASSQGQGTGELFFGEGSRLTVL.

This clonotype turned up a few times. The V and J genes are TRBV2 and TRBJ2-5, with 9 bases identical to TRBD2. The CDR3 runs 14 residues. With 4 bases clipped from V and 2 bases from J, the junction kept 2 bases outside the gene matches. Germline values: CDR1 SNHLY, CDR2 FYNNEI. The CDR3 nucleotides read TGTGCCAGCAGTGTTAGCGGGGGACAAGAGACCCAGTACTTC. Its translation: CASSVSGGQETQYF.